A single sample gave rise to the 16 T cell receptor beta chains below, sequenced in a study of PD-1 blockade in classical Hodgkin lymphoma. Measured with immunoSEQ multiplex PCR; TCRdb has only the in-frame clones, and not every one. The data show just under 45,000 clones, 60% to 75% seen once. Time point of the sample: cycle 4 day 1 (C4D1), after 5 to 7 weeks of nivolumab. Brentuximab vedotin exposure varied among the patients, all of whom had relapsed after autologous stem cell transplantation. This specimen consisted of peripheral blood mononuclear cells (PBMCs), obtained before the fourth cycle of nivolumab. These receptors all stem from a human donor with classical Hodgkin lymphoma.

The chain joins TRBV6-5 to TRBJ1-3; 8 bases align to TRBD1. The CDR3 covers 13 residues. CDR1 and CDR2 from the germline V gene are MNHEY and SVGAGI. With V trimmed by 6 bases and J by 4 bases, 2 bases remained unmatched. CDR3 residues: CASRWTGGNTIYF. The DNA of the CDR3 is TGTGCCAGCAGGTGGACAGGGGGAAACACCATATATTTT.

This sequence joins TRBV4-1 and TRBJ2-2, with a possible D match to TRBD1 (5 bases). The germline V gene encodes CDR1 MGHRA and CDR2 YSYEKL. Trimming took 1 base from V and 1 from J, leaving 10 bases between them. The CDR3 is 16 residues long. The CDR3 loop is CASSQGAGMNTGELFF. CDR3 DNA: TGCGCCAGCAGCCAAGGGGCAGGGATGAACACCGGGGAGCTGTTTTTT.

The chain employs TRBV7-2 and TRBJ1-1; no definite D call. The CDR3 length is 15 residues. Trimming took off 5 bases at V and 1 base at J, with 14 bases between the two ends. From germline, CDR1 is SGHTA and CDR2 FQGNSA. This CDR3 is CASSLAEWGNTEAFF. The CDR3 nucleotides read TGTGCCAGCAGCCTGGCTGAGTGGGGGAACACTGAAGCTTTCTTT.

This sequence joins TRBV19 and TRBJ1-5, with D uncertain. Germline CDR1 reads LNHDA; CDR2 reads SQIVND (reference sequence). V lost 1 base and J 9 bases, leaving 13 bases between the germline ends. The CDR3 totals 14 residues. CDR3 coding DNA: TGTGCCAGTAGTATAGGGCAGACTAGTGGGCCCCAGCATTTT. It is translated as CASSIGQTSGPQHF. Supplemented by reference TRBV19 and TRBJ1-5, the full variable domain reads DGGITQSPKYLFRKEGQNVTLSCEQNLNHDAMYWYRQDPGQGLRLIYYSQIVNDFQKGDIAEGYSVSREKKESFPLTVTSAQKNPTAFYLCASSIGQTSGPQHFGDGTRLSIL.

Relative to its sample, this clone is medium-sized (0.01 to 0.1%). This chain joins TRBV9 and TRBJ2-7, with TRBD1 matching over 11 bases. The J segment lost 6 bases and the V segment lost 4 bases, leaving 6 bases of the junction unmatched. Per germline, CDR1 SGDLS and CDR2 YYNGEE. There are 14 residues in the CDR3. CDR3 nucleotides: TGTGCCAGCAGCCCACTGGGGACAGGGGGCGAGCAGTACTTC. Protein product: CASSPLGTGGEQYF.

This clone was seen more than once but under ten times. The chain is built from TRBV2 and TRBJ1-2, with D maybe TRBD1 (5 bases). Germline CDR1 SNHLY, CDR2 FYNNEI. This CDR3 spans 14 amino acids. Trimming cost V 0 bases and J 2 bases, with 7 bases left between them. CDR3 sequence (DNA): TGTGCCAGCAGTGAAGCGAGGGGAAACTATGGCTACACCTTC. Protein: CASSEARGNYGYTF. Based on the CDR3 plus reference TRBV2 and TRBJ1-2, the full variable domain is EPEVTQTPSHQVTQMGQEVILRCVPISNHLYFYWYRQILGQKVEFLVSFYNNEISEKSEIFDDQFSVERPDGSNFTLKIRSTKLEDSAMYFCASSEARGNYGYTFGSGTRLTVV.

The V gene is TRBV6-5, the J gene TRBJ2-7; D remains unclear. With 10 bases removed from V and 2 bases from J, the gap between germline ends came to 15 bases. CDR3 length: 13 amino acids. Germline assignment: CDR1 MNHEY and CDR2 SVGAGI. This CDR3 reads CATQDGGTYEQYF. The CDR3 nucleotides are TGTGCCACCCAGGACGGTGGTACCTACGAGCAGTACTTC.

The chain has TRBV5-1 and TRBJ1-4, with no clear D. Germline CDR1 and CDR2: SGHRS and YFSETQ. V gave up 3 bases and J gave up 8 bases, with 8 bases separating them. CDR3 length: 12 amino acids. CDR3 region: CASSSLGEKLFF. CDR3 sequence (DNA): TGCGCCAGCAGCTCTCTCGGGGAAAAACTGTTTTTT.

This chain links TRBV15 with TRBJ1-2; D not certain. The germline V gene has CDR1 LNHNV and CDR2 YYDKDF (reference sequence). V was shortened by 0 bases and J by 6 bases, with 20 bases between the two germline ends. The CDR3 is 17 residues long. Here the CDR3 DNA reads TGTGCCACCAGCAGAGATAGTATAGACATCCTTGGCCATGGCTACACCTTC. Protein product: CATSRDSIDILGHGYTF.

The chain combines TRBV12-2 with TRBJ2-7; TRBD2, the table's D call, lacks a check against the DNA. TRBV12-2 is classified as a pseudogene. This CDR3 has 16 amino acids. The chain's CDR3 is CASRLVKTSGLYEQYF. The DNA of the CDR3 is TGTGCAAGTCGCTTAGTTAAGACTAGCGGGCTCTACGAGCAGTACTTC.

This clone has just one count. This chain links TRBV6-5 with TRBJ1-1, with 8 bases that match TRBD1. J gave up 3 bases and V 7 bases, and 7 bases lay outside the gene matches. In germline, CDR1 is MNHEY, CDR2 SVGAGI. The CDR3 contains 14 residues. Here the CDR3 DNA reads TGTGCCAGCACCCAGGACAGGGCGGACACTGAAGCTTTCTTT. It codes for CASTQDRADTEAFF.

The chain employs TRBV2 and TRBJ2-1; D ambiguous. Trimming took off 2 bases at V and 3 bases at J, with 11 bases between the two ends. Per germline, CDR1 SNHLY and CDR2 FYNNEI. CDR3 size: 15 residues. Written as DNA, the CDR3 is TGTGCCAGCAGTGAAAACCCCAGCGACTACAATGAGCAGTTCTTC. Translating gives CASSENPSDYNEQFF.

The CDR3 protein is CASSSQRIMNTEAFF. For the CDR3, the DNA is TGTGCCAGCAGCTCACAGCGTATTATGAACACTGAAGCTTTCTTT. This chain uses TRBV11-2 with TRBJ1-1; D is unclear. CDR1 SGHAT and CDR2 FQNNGV come from the germline V gene. This CDR3 region has 15 residues. Trimming removed 4 bases at V and 0 bases at J, with 12 bases between.

This clone was recorded a few times. The chain joins TRBV28 to TRBJ2-7, with D perhaps TRBD1 (6 bases). Trimming took off 6 bases at V and 2 bases at J, with 17 bases between the two ends. This CDR3 has 15 residues. The germline V gene encodes CDR1 MDHEN and CDR2 SYDVKM. The CDR3 DNA reads TGTGCCAGCAGGGTAGGGGGAACACTCACCTACGAGCAGTACTTC. Amino acid sequence: CASRVGGTLTYEQYF.

The chain recombines TRBV2 with TRBJ2-3, with a possible D match to TRBD2 (6 bases). CDR1 SNHLY and CDR2 FYNNEI come from the germline V gene. V shed 5 bases and J shed 3 bases, with 12 bases lying between them. There are 14 residues in the CDR3. CDR3 bases: TGTGCCAGCAGTCCCGGGAGAGGGACAGATACGCAGTATTTT. This translates into CASSPGRGTDTQYF.

The J gene is TRBJ2-3, the V gene TRBV29-1; 9 bases line up with TRBD2. The germline CDR1 and CDR2 sequences are SQVTM and ANQGSEA. With V trimmed by 1 base and J by 0 bases, 2 bases remained unmatched. The CDR3 runs to 15 residues. The CDR3 is CSVEGTSESTDTQYF. As DNA, the CDR3 is TGCAGCGTTGAAGGGACTAGCGAAAGCACAGATACGCAGTATTTT.